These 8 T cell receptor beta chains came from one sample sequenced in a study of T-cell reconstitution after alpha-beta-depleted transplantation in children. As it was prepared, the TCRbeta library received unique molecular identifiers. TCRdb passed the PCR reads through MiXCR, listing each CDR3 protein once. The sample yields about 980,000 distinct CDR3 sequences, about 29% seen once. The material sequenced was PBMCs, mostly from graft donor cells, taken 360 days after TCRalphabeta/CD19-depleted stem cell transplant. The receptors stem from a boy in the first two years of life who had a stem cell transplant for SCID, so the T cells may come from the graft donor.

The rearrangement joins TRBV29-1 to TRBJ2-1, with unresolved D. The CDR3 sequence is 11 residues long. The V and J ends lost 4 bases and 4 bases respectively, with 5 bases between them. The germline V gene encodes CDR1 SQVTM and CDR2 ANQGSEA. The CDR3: CSVARYNEQFF. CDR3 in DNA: TGCAGCGTTGCCAGATACAATGAGCAGTTCTTC.

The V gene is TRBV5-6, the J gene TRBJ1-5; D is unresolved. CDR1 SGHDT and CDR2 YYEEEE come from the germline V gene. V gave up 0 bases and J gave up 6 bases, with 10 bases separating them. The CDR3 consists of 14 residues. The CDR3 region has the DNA TGTGCCAGCAGCTTGGAGATGTCGCTTCAGCCCCAGCATTTT. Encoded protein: CASSLEMSLQPQHF.

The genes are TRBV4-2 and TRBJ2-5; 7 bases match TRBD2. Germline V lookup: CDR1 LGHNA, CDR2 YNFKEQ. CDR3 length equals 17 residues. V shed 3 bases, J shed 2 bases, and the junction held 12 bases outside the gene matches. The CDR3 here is CASSQHWGGAVQETQYF. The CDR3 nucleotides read TGTGCCAGCAGCCAGCACTGGGGAGGGGCCGTTCAAGAGACCCAGTACTTC.

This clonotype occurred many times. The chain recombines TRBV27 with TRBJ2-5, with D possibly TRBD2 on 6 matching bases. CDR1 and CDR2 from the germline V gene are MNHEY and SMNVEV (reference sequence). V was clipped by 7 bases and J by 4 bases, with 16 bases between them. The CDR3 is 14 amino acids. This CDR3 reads CASISRELGETQYF. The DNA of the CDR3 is TGTGCCAGCATTTCCCGGGAGCTGGGAGAGACCCAGTACTTC.

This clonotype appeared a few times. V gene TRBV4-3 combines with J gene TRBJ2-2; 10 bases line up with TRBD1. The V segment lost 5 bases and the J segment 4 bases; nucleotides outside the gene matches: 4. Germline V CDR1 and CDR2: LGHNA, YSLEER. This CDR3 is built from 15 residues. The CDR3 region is CASSTRTGGTGELFF. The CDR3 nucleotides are TGCGCCAGCAGCACCCGGACAGGGGGCACCGGGGAGCTGTTTTTT.

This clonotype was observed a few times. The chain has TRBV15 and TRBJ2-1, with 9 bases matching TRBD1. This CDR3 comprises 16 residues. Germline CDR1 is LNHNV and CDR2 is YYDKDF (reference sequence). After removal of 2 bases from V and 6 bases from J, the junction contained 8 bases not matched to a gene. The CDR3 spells CATSRKGQGGRNEQFF. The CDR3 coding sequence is TGTGCCACCAGCAGAAAGGGACAGGGAGGGCGCAATGAGCAGTTCTTC. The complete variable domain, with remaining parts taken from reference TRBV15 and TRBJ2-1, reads DAMVIQNPRYQVTQFGKPVTLSCSQTLNHNVMYWYQQKSSQAPKLLFHYYDKDFNNEADTPDNFQSRRPNTSFCFLDIRSPGLGDTAMYLCATSRKGQGGRNEQFFGPGTRLTVL.

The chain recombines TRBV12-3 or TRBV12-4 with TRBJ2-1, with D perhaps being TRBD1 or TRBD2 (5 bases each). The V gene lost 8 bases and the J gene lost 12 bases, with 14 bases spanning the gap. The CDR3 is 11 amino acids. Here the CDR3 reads CASGRGGGQFF. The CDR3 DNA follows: TGTGCCAGCGGGCGAGGTGGGGGGCAGTTCTTC.

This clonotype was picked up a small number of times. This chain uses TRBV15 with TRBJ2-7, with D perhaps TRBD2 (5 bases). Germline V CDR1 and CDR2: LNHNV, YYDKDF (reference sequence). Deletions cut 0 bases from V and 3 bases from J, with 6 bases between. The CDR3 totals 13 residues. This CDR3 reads CATSRDSVYEQYF. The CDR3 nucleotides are TGTGCCACCAGCAGAGATAGCGTCTACGAGCAGTACTTC.